What follows are 12 T cell receptor beta chains derived from one specimen sequenced in a study of blood T cell repertoires in COVID-19. TCRdb's table, derived via immunoSEQ multiplex PCR, lists solely in-frame clones and lacks some. Of 46,000 or so clones listed, less than 85% are singletons. Sequenced: peripheral blood. Source of these receptors: a human donor in a cohort sampled during active COVID-19.

The chain couples TRBV18 to TRBJ2-7, with 7 nucleotides matching TRBD1. J lost 3 bases, V lost 3 bases, and 8 bases had no gene match. There are 15 residues in the CDR3. Germline CDR1 is KGHSH and CDR2 is LQKENI. In DNA, the CDR3 is TGTGCCAGCTCACCTGGGACAGCCCGTAGCTACGAGCAGTACTTC. Translated: CASSPGTARSYEQYF. The whole variable domain, remainder taken from reference TRBV18 and TRBJ2-7, is NAGVMQNPRHLVRRRGQEARLRCSPMKGHSHVYWYRQLPEEGLKFMVYLQKENIIDESGMPKERFSAEFPKEGPSILRIQQVVRGDSAAYFCASSPGTARSYEQYFGPGTRLTVT.

CDR3 sequence (DNA): TGTGCCAGCAGCTTGTTTTGGCAGGGGCTGGATGGCTACACCTTC. Amino acids: CASSLFWQGLDGYTF. The V gene is TRBV5-5, the J gene TRBJ1-2, with a tentative D call TRBD1 (6 bases). V lost 1 base and J 6 bases, leaving 16 bases between the germline ends. The CDR3 has 15 amino acids. CDR1 SGHKS and CDR2 YYEKEE come from the germline V gene (reference sequence).

The gene calls are TRBV6-2 or TRBV6-3 and TRBJ1-2; possibly TRBD1 for D (6 bases). V dropped 2 bases and J dropped 3 bases, with 13 bases sitting between them. The CDR3 has 15 amino acids. Germline values: CDR1 MNHEY, CDR2 SVGEGT. CDR3 in amino acids: CASSYGLGGHYGYTF. The CDR3 DNA reads TGTGCCAGCAGTTACGGGCTAGGGGGTCACTATGGCTACACCTTC.

The rearrangement uses TRBV27 and TRBJ1-4; TRBD1 matches at 7 bases. The CDR3 extends over 13 amino acids. Germline V gene sequence: CDR1 MNHEY, CDR2 SMNVEV (reference sequence). Germline trimming cut 3 bases from V and 7 bases from J; bases unmatched to any gene: 2. This chain's CDR3 is CASSFSGGEKLFF. In nucleotides, the CDR3 is TGTGCCAGCAGTTTTTCAGGGGGTGAAAAACTGTTTTTT.

The chain joins TRBV27 to TRBJ2-1; 8 positions match TRBD2. The CDR3 loop spans 15 amino acids. Trimming took 6 bases from V and 5 from J; bases not matched to a gene: 9. Germline V gene lookup returns CDR1 MNHEY and CDR2 SMNVEV (reference sequence). CDR3: CASSRLGGGHNEQFF. In nucleotides, the CDR3 is TGTGCCAGCAGCCGTCTCGGCGGGGGGCACAATGAGCAGTTCTTC.

The CDR3 DNA is TGCGCCAGCAACCCCAGTTCAACTGCAGGGGGCCACGAGCAGTACTTC. Protein: CASNPSSTAGGHEQYF. V is TRBV5-1 and J is TRBJ2-7; 8 positions match TRBD1. CDR1 is SGHRS, CDR2 YFSETQ, per germline. CDR3 length: 16 residues. The junction had 16 bases not matched to a gene; V was cut back by 6 bases and J by 5 bases.

The genes are TRBV7-9 and TRBJ1-2; 8 bases fit TRBD1. With V trimmed by 5 bases and J by 4 bases, 3 bases remained unmatched. The CDR3 totals 13 residues. Germline loops: CDR1 SEHNR, CDR2 FQNEAQ (reference sequence). DNA of the CDR3: TGTGCCAGCAGCCAAGGACAGGGCTATGGCTACACCTTC. Residues: CASSQGQGYGYTF.

The chain joins TRBV7-2 to TRBJ2-1; TRBD1 might be the D (5 bases). CDR3 length: 15 amino acids. Germline V gives CDR1 SGHTA, CDR2 FQGNSA. V was cut by 1 base and J by 2 bases, with 9 bases left in between. CDR3 amino acids: CASSLGQGPYNEQFF. The CDR3 region has the DNA TGTGCCAGCAGCTTAGGGCAGGGCCCCTACAATGAGCAGTTCTTC.

J is TRBJ1-1 and V is TRBV2, with D unresolved. The V end lost 1 base, the J end lost 6 bases, and 9 bases lay between the germline ends. The CDR3 consists of 13 residues. CDR1 and CDR2 (germline): SNHLY, FYNNEI. The CDR3 spells CASSEVDSPEAFF. The CDR3, as DNA: TGTGCCAGCAGTGAAGTAGATTCACCTGAAGCTTTCTTT.

The chain uses TRBV7-6 and TRBJ2-5; the match to TRBD2 covers 7 bases. The CDR3 length is 13 residues. The germline V gene has CDR1 SGHVS and CDR2 FNYEAQ. V lost 1 base to trimming and J lost 7 bases; unmatched junction nucleotides: 3. The CDR3 reads CASSLELARTQYF. The DNA for the CDR3 is TGTGCCAGCAGCTTAGAACTAGCGCGGACCCAGTACTTC.

This chain uses TRBV21-1 with TRBJ2-2; the table gives TRBD1 as D, unverified against the DNA. TRBV21-1 is deemed a pseudogene. CDR3 length: 15 amino acids. The chain's CDR3 is CASSTDRGGTGELFF. DNA for the CDR3: TGTGCCAGCAGCACCGACAGGGGGGGAACCGGGGAGCTGTTTTTT.

The chain joins TRBV20-1 to TRBJ2-7; 11 bases line up with TRBD1. V lost 3 bases, J lost 3 bases, and 7 bases stayed unmatched. The CDR3 is 15 residues long. In germline, CDR1 is DFQATT, CDR2 SNEGSKA (reference sequence). CDR3 amino acids: CSASHTGTGGYEQYF. For the CDR3, the DNA is TGCAGTGCTAGTCACACCGGGACAGGGGGCTACGAGCAGTACTTC.